Sequencing of this T cell receptor beta chain was carried out in a study of OX40 agonist ivuxolimab in advanced cancers. Some clones are missing from TCRdb's copy, which holds only in-frame ones; the method was immunoSEQ multiplex PCR. This table holds about 130,000 clones, more than 85% found once. Trimming stripped 6 bases from V and 3 bases from J, with 9 bases between. The CDR3 totals 12 residues. Germline V CDR1 and CDR2: SGHTA, FQGNSA. The chain recombines TRBV7-2 with TRBJ2-7, with D possibly TRBD1 on 6 matching bases. This TCR was sampled from an adult with an advanced solid tumor such as melanoma, head and neck, liver or kidney cancer. The sample in question was CD4+ or CD8+ T cells sorted from blood, obtained in a trial of the OX40 agonist ivuxolimab. CDR3 nucleotide sequence: TGTGCCAGCAGACAGGGTTACTACGAGCAGTACTTC. As protein: CASRQGYYEQYF. The full variable domain, with the rest looked up from reference TRBV7-2 and TRBJ2-7, is GAGVSQSPSNKVTEKGKDVELRCDPISGHTALYWYRQSLGQGLEFLIYFQGNSAPDKSGLPSDRFSAERTGGSVSTLTIQRTQQEDSAVYLCASRQGYYEQYFGPGTRLTVT.